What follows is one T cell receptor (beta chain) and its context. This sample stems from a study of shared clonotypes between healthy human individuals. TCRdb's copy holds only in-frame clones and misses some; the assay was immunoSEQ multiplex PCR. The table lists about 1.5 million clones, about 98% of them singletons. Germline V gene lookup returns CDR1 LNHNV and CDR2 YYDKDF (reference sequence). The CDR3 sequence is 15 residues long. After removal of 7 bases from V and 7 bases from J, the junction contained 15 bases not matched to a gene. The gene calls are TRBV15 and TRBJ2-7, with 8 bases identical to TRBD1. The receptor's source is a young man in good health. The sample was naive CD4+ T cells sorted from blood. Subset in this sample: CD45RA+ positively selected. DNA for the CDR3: TGTGCCACCAAGAGTCGCCAGGGACAGGCGGGGGAGCAGTACTTC. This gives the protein CATKSRQGQAGEQYF.